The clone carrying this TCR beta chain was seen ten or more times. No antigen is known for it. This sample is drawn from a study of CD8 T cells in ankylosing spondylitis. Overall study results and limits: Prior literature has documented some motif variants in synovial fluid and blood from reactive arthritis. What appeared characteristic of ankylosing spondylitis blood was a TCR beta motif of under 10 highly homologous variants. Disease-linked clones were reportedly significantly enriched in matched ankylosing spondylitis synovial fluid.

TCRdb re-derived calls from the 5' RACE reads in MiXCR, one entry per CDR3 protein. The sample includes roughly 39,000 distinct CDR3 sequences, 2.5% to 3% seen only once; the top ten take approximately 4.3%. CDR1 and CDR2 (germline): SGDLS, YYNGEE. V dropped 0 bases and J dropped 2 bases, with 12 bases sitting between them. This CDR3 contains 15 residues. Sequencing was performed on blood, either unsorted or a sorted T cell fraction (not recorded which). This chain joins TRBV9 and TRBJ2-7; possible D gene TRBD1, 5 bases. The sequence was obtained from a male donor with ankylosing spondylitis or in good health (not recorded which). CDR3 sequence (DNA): TGTGCCAGCAGCGTAGCTGGGCAGGGAACCTACGAGCAGTACTTC. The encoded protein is CASSVAGQGTYEQYF.